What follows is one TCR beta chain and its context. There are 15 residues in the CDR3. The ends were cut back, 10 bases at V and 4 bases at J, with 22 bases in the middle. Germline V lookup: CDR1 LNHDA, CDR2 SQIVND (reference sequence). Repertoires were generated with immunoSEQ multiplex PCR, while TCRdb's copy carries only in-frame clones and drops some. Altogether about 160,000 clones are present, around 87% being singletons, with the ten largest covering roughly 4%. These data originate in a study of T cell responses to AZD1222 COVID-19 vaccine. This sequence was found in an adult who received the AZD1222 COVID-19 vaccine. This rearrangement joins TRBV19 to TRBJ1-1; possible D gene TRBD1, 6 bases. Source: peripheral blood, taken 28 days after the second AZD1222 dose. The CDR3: CATTFISRGSTEAFF. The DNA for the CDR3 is TGTGCCACTACATTCATCTCAAGGGGGTCCACTGAAGCTTTCTTT.